The 27 T cell receptor beta chains below come from one sample, sequenced in a study of OX40 agonist ivuxolimab in advanced cancers. The table came from immunoSEQ multiplex PCR; TCRdb's copy has only in-frame clones and leaves some out. The repertoire holds 50,000 to 65,000 clones, with roughly 83% as singletons. This specimen was CD4+ or CD8+ T cells sorted from blood, taken in a trial of the OX40 agonist ivuxolimab. The receptors stem from an adult with an advanced solid tumor such as melanoma, head and neck, liver or kidney cancer.

The V and J genes are TRBV5-1 and TRBJ1-1, with 9 positions matching TRBD1. The V segment lost 3 bases and the J segment 1 base; nucleotides outside the gene matches: 4. CDR3 size: 15 residues. Per germline, CDR1 SGHRS and CDR2 YFSETQ. CDR3 sequence: CASSWGDRENTEAFF. The CDR3 nucleotides read TGCGCCAGCAGCTGGGGGGACAGGGAGAACACTGAAGCTTTCTTT.

The rearrangement joins TRBV4-1 to TRBJ1-2; D is undetermined. Germline-derived CDR1 and CDR2 are MGHRA and YSYEKL. The V end was cut by 3 bases, the J end by 4 bases, with 18 bases between. This CDR3 contains 16 residues. CDR3 bases: TGCGCCAGCAGCCAGGCTGAAAGGACGGACTTCTATGGCTACACCTTC. This gives the protein CASSQAERTDFYGYTF.

The rearrangement uses TRBV5-1 and TRBJ2-1, with TRBD2 matching over 8 bases. Germline CDR1 SGHRS, CDR2 YFSETQ. The CDR3 length is 15 residues. Trimming removed 3 bases from V and 2 bases from J; junction bases left unmatched: 4. DNA for the CDR3: TGCGCCAGCAGCTCAGCGGGAGATACCTACAATGAGCAGTTCTTC. Amino acids: CASSSAGDTYNEQFF.

The chain carries TRBV4-2 and TRBJ2-1; 8 bases fit TRBD2. The CDR3 extends over 15 amino acids. Germline loops: CDR1 LGHNA, CDR2 YNFKEQ. Trimming removed 5 bases from V and 7 bases from J; junction bases left unmatched: 10. CDR3 residues: CASSDPSGSRNEQFF. The DNA of the CDR3 is TGTGCCAGCAGCGATCCCAGCGGGAGTCGGAATGAGCAGTTCTTC.

The chain joins TRBV5-4 to TRBJ1-2; no definite D call. V was cut by 0 bases and J by 0 bases, with 9 bases left in between. Germline V lookup: CDR1 SGHNT, CDR2 YYREEE (reference sequence). The CDR3 has 15 amino acids. The CDR3 spells CASSLERSPNYGYTF. The CDR3 nucleotides read TGTGCCAGCAGCTTGGAGCGGAGCCCTAACTATGGCTACACCTTC.

The gene calls are TRBV2 and TRBJ1-1; maybe TRBD1 (6 bases). Germline loops: CDR1 SNHLY, CDR2 FYNNEI. V lost 4 bases, J lost 4 bases, and 10 bases lay in between. The CDR3 consists of 13 residues. The DNA for the CDR3 is TGTGCCAGCAGTGCCCAGGGGAGCACTGAAGCTTTCTTT. This encodes CASSAQGSTEAFF.

V usage is TRBV6-5 and J usage is TRBJ2-7; the match to TRBD1 covers 7 bases. Germline values: CDR1 MNHEY, CDR2 SVGAGI. The junction had 10 bases not matched to a gene; V was cut back by 6 bases and J by 2 bases. There are 15 residues in the CDR3. The CDR3 loop reads CASSPQGQSTYEQYF. As DNA, the CDR3 is TGTGCCAGCAGCCCCCAGGGACAGTCTACCTACGAGCAGTACTTC.

The chain has TRBV6-1 and TRBJ2-7, with D possibly matching TRBD1 (8 bases). V was clipped by 7 bases and J by 5 bases, with 18 bases between them. Germline lookup yields CDR1 MNHNS and CDR2 SASEGT. This CDR3 contains 14 residues. This chain's CDR3 is CASTRGQGGNEQYV. The CDR3 DNA reads as TGTGCCAGCACTCGAGGACAGGGAGGGAACGAGCAGTACGTC.

The chain is built from TRBV28 and TRBJ2-7, with D possibly TRBD1 on 6 matching bases. Germline V gene lookup returns CDR1 MDHEN and CDR2 SYDVKM. The CDR3 runs to 15 residues. V gave up 5 bases and J gave up 3 bases, with 17 bases separating them. CDR3 bases: TGTGCCAGCAGTATAGGGACATGGTCCCGCTACGAGCAGTACGTC. It codes for CASSIGTWSRYEQYV.

CDR3 loop: CASSTQPRGEAFF. The CDR3 coding sequence is TGTGCCAGCAGCACCCAGCCCCGGGGGGAAGCTTTCTTT. The chain carries TRBV7-9 and TRBJ1-1; the D gene is possibly TRBD1 (5 bases). Deletions cut 5 bases from V and 8 bases from J, with 15 bases between. This CDR3 region has 13 residues. Looked up from germline, CDR1 is SEHNR and CDR2 is FQNEAQ (reference sequence).

This chain joins TRBV9 and TRBJ1-1; D possibly corresponds to TRBD1 (5 bases). CDR1 SGDLS and CDR2 YYNGEE come from the germline V gene. Trimming cost V 4 bases and J 2 bases, with 15 bases left between them. The CDR3 consists of 15 residues. In DNA, the CDR3 is TGTGCCAGCAGCAAACACGCGGGGGAAAACACTGAAGCTTTCTTT. Its translation is CASSKHAGENTEAFF. The variable domain in full, completed from reference TRBV9 and TRBJ1-1, reads DSGVTQTPKHLITATGQRVTLRCSPRSGDLSVYWYQQSLDQGLQFLIQYYNGEERAKGNILERFSAQQFPDLHSELNLSSLELGDSALYFCASSKHAGENTEAFFGQGTRLTVV.

The chain joins TRBV25-1 to TRBJ1-1; no definite D call. The germline gives CDR1 MGHDK, CDR2 SYGVNS. The length of the CDR3 is 13 residues. The V gene lost 6 bases and the J gene lost 0 bases, with 8 bases spanning the gap. The CDR3 is CASSKGMNTEAFF. The CDR3 DNA reads as TGTGCCAGCAGCAAGGGAATGAACACTGAAGCTTTCTTT.

The CDR3 DNA sequence: TGCGCCAGCAGCCCCCTCGGGGCCGGTGCCAACACTGAAGCTTTCTTT. This gives the protein CASSPLGAGANTEAFF. This chain joins TRBV5-1 and TRBJ1-1; D may be TRBD1 (5 bases). Germline lookup yields CDR1 SGHRS and CDR2 YFSETQ. The length of the CDR3 is 16 residues. V dropped 4 bases and J dropped 2 bases, with 18 bases sitting between them.

V and J are TRBV6-6 and TRBJ1-2; 11 bases are shared with TRBD1. CDR3 size: 14 residues. CDR1 and CDR2 from the germline V gene are MNHNY and SVGAGI (reference sequence). Unmatched junction bases numbered 6, after V lost 4 bases and J lost 8 bases. CDR3 in DNA: TGTGCCAGCAGTTCAACCGGGACAGGGGGAGGCTACACCTTC. Residues: CASSSTGTGGGYTF.

The chain is built from TRBV7-9 and TRBJ2-6; D may match TRBD1 or TRBD2 (5 bases each). In germline, CDR1 is SEHNR, CDR2 FQNEAQ (reference sequence). This CDR3 comprises 16 residues. The ends were cut back, 0 bases at V and 2 bases at J, with 8 bases in the middle. CDR3 loop: CASSLALGAGANVLTF. The CDR3 DNA follows: TGTGCCAGCAGCTTAGCACTAGGGGCTGGGGCCAACGTCCTGACTTTC.

The rearrangement uses TRBV19 and TRBJ1-1; D remains ambiguous. This CDR3 has 17 amino acids. Germline V gene data show CDR1 as LNHDA and CDR2 as SQIVND (reference sequence). V shed 1 base and J shed 1 base, with 16 bases lying between them. The CDR3, as DNA: TGTGCCAGTAGTATAGTACCTACACTTCGGCCGAACACTGAAGCTTTCTTT. This sequence encodes CASSIVPTLRPNTEAFF.

This clone was detected once. The V and J genes are TRBV28 and TRBJ2-2; no firm D call. Germline CDR1 reads MDHEN; CDR2 reads SYDVKM. The CDR3 is 11 amino acids. Trimming took off 3 bases at V and 13 bases at J, with 9 bases between the two ends. The CDR3 region is CASSFSLRLFF. In DNA form, the CDR3 reads TGTGCCAGCAGTTTCTCATTACGGCTGTTTTTT. The full variable domain, in which reference TRBV28 and TRBJ2-2 provide the parts outside the CDR3, is DVKVTQSSRYLVKRTGEKVFLECVQDMDHENMFWYRQDPGLGLRLIYFSYDVKMKEKGDIPEGYSVSREKKERFSLILESASTNQTSMYLCASSFSLRLFFGEGSRLTVL.

This chain joins TRBV6-6 and TRBJ2-1; D gene uncertain. V gave up 3 bases and J gave up 4 bases, with 7 bases separating them. The CDR3 contains 13 residues. Looked up from germline, CDR1 is MNHNY and CDR2 is SVGAGI (reference sequence). This chain's CDR3 is CASSYTRYNEQFF. CDR3 bases: TGTGCCAGCAGTTATACGCGATACAATGAGCAGTTCTTC.

This clone was seen a few times. The rearrangement joins TRBV7-2 to TRBJ2-4; D unclear. CDR1 is SGHTA, CDR2 FQGNSA, per germline. The CDR3 length is 16 residues. Trimming pared 2 bases from V and 5 bases from J, leaving 16 bases between. The CDR3 DNA reads as TGTGCCAGCAGCTTAACGACTGGAACACCTCAAAACATTCAGTACTTC. Translating gives CASSLTTGTPQNIQYF.

The chain combines TRBV5-1 with TRBJ1-2, with 8 bases that match TRBD1. Germline trimming cut 0 bases from V and 4 bases from J; bases unmatched to any gene: 2. This CDR3 spans 14 amino acids. Looked up from germline, CDR1 is SGHRS and CDR2 is YFSETQ. The CDR3 DNA is TGCGCCAGCAGCTTGGGTACAGGGGGCTATGGCTACACCTTC. It specifies CASSLGTGGYGYTF.

The chain couples TRBV28 to TRBJ1-4; a possible D gene is TRBD1 (5 bases). V lost 2 bases and J lost 4, with 8 bases in between. This CDR3 is 14 amino acids long. Looked up from germline, CDR1 is MDHEN and CDR2 is SYDVKM. The CDR3, as DNA: TGTGCCAGCAGTTTAGGTCAGGGTAATGAAAAACTGTTTTTT. Translating it yields CASSLGQGNEKLFF.

The chain links TRBV6-1 to TRBJ2-7; no definite D call. The length of the CDR3 is 12 residues. V was shortened by 7 bases and J by 3 bases, with 10 bases between the two germline ends. Germline loops: CDR1 MNHNS, CDR2 SASEGT. The CDR3 loop reads CASTRVSYEQYF. As DNA, the CDR3 is TGTGCCAGCACCAGAGTAAGCTACGAGCAGTACTTC.

V and J are TRBV5-1 and TRBJ1-6; TRBD1 agrees at 7 bases. The V gene's germline CDR1 is SGHRS and CDR2 YFSETQ. With V trimmed by 0 bases and J by 10 bases, 4 bases remained unmatched. CDR3 length: 14 residues. Written as DNA, the CDR3 is TGCGCCAGCAGCTTGGGTACAGGGGTCTCACCCCTCCACTTT. It translates to CASSLGTGVSPLHF.

The chain combines TRBV7-9 with TRBJ2-5; 10 bases map to TRBD1. The germline V gene encodes CDR1 SEHNR and CDR2 FQNEAQ (reference sequence). V lost 5 bases, J lost 4 bases, and 7 bases stayed unmatched. The CDR3 covers 15 residues. CDR3 sequence: CASSPPGQGRETQYF. DNA of the CDR3: TGTGCCAGCAGCCCTCCGGGACAGGGGCGAGAGACCCAGTACTTC.

The genes are TRBV7-3 and TRBJ2-7; TRBD2 might be the D (6 bases). Germline CDR1 and CDR2: SGHTA and FQGTGA. There are 17 residues in the CDR3. V was shortened by 5 bases and J by 2 bases, with 22 bases between the two germline ends. CDR3 sequence reads: CASSPPNSGVLPYEQYF. The CDR3, as DNA: TGTGCCAGCAGCCCCCCCAATAGCGGAGTATTGCCCTACGAGCAGTACTTC.

The chain joins TRBV18 to TRBJ1-5; tentative D call: TRBD1 (6 bases). V lost 0 bases and J lost 4, with 10 bases in between. The CDR3 runs 15 residues. Per the germline V gene, CDR1 is KGHSH and CDR2 is LQKENI. CDR3 amino acids: CASSPPGQTNQPQHF. The CDR3 region has the DNA TGTGCCAGCTCACCACCGGGACAAACTAATCAGCCCCAGCATTTT.

This clone was counted a few times. The CDR3 spells CASSPPNHESGTGELFF. The CDR3 DNA reads as TGTGCCAGCTCACCACCGAATCATGAATCGGGCACCGGGGAGCTGTTTTTT. The chain combines TRBV18 with TRBJ2-2; D gene uncertain. CDR1 and CDR2 from the germline V gene are KGHSH and LQKENI. V was shortened by 0 bases and J by 4 bases, with 15 bases between the two germline ends. The CDR3 runs 17 residues. The complete variable domain, with remaining parts taken from reference TRBV18 and TRBJ2-2, reads NAGVMQNPRHLVRRRGQEARLRCSPMKGHSHVYWYRQLPEEGLKFMVYLQKENIIDESGMPKERFSAEFPKEGPSILRIQQVVRGDSAAYFCASSPPNHESGTGELFFGEGSRLTVL.